The clone carrying this T cell receptor beta chain has a count of ten or more. Its antigen is undetermined. The data were obtained in a study of CD8 T cells in ankylosing spondylitis. The study's findings and limits: Some motif variants were previously reported in reactive arthritis synovial fluid and blood. With a CD8+ phenotype, disease-linked clones were relatively rare in peripheral blood.

Libraries of TCR beta came from quantitative 5'-RACE with molecular barcodes. One entry per CDR3 protein, called by TCRdb with MiXCR from the 5' RACE reads. Of about 140,000 distinct CDR3 sequences detected, more than 7% appear once; the ten largest clones hold 7.3%. This clonotype was obtained from a male donor with ankylosing spondylitis. The specimen sequenced was synovial fluid, either unsorted or a sorted T cell fraction (not recorded which).

The CDR3 DNA reads TGCGCCAGCAGCCAAGCGGGTCCCGGGACAGGACGTATGAAAAACACCATATATTTT. Protein product: CASSQAGPGTGRMKNTIYF. This chain joins TRBV4-3 and TRBJ1-3, with 8 bases matching TRBD1. Germline trimming cut 1 base from V and 6 bases from J; bases unmatched to any gene: 17. Germline assignment: CDR1 LGHNA and CDR2 YSLEER. This CDR3 region has 19 residues.